This TCR beta chain was documented in a study of STAT5B mutations in CD4+ large granular lymphocyte leukemia. Original handling: Productive clonotypes were detectable down to 2.59 x 10-5 frequency. Assay: immunoSEQ multiplex PCR; the TCRdb copy retains only in-frame clones and omits some. V, J and clone size are those of that table, while D and trimming were read from the DNA. This table has fewer than 40,000 clones, 85% to 90% appearing once. Study conclusions and caveats: Compared with healthy controls (2/35), patient top clones favored TRBV06 (8/27).

A remark on this clone: No antigen is known for it.

Germline CDR1 is LNHDA and CDR2 is SQIVND (reference sequence). The CDR3 loop spans 15 amino acids. V lost 1 base, J lost 0 bases, and 2 bases stayed unmatched. The V call is TRBV19, the J call TRBJ2-7; 8 nucleotides line up with TRBD1. Sequenced input: CD4+ T cells from blood buffy coats. The receptor was isolated from a human donor in good health. The CDR3 sequence: CASSIGQGYSYEQYF. As DNA, the CDR3 is TGTGCCAGTAGTATAGGACAGGGGTACTCCTACGAGCAGTACTTC.